This TCR beta chain came from a study of chemoradiotherapy in HPV16-positive cancers. Notes on the study in general: Candidate HPV-specific clones and E7-related TCR motifs grew in tumor during treatment.

Comments on this clone: Its cognate antigen is unknown.

CDR3 length: 15 residues. V lost 2 bases, J lost 6 bases, and 16 bases lay in between. Germline CDR1 SNHLY, CDR2 FYNNEI. The table came from immunoSEQ multiplex PCR; TCRdb's copy has only in-frame clones and leaves some out. The table lists about 53,000 clones, around 90% of them singletons. The rearrangement links TRBV2 to TRBJ1-2; possibly TRBD1 for D (6 bases). Sequenced material: blood, taken from a patient who underwent chemoradiotherapy. This sequence was found in a human donor with HPV-associated anogenital cancer. CDR3 loop: CASSEIQGIYNGYTF. CDR3 in DNA: TGTGCCAGCAGTGAAATCCAGGGGATATATAATGGCTACACCTTC.